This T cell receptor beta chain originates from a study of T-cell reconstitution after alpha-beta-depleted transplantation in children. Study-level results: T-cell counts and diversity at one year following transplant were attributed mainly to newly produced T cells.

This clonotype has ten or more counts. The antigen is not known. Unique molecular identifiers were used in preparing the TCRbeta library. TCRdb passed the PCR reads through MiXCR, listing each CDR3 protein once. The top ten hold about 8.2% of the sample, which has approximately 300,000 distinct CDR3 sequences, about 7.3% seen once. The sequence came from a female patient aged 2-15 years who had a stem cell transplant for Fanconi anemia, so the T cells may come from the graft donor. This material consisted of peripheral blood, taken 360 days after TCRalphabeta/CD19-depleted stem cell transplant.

The chain's CDR3 is CASSLGSGATNEKLFF. Here the CDR3 DNA reads TGTGCCAGCAGCTTGGGTTCAGGTGCAACTAATGAAAAACTGTTTTTT. The chain is built from TRBV7-6 and TRBJ1-4; D not certain. Germline V gene data show CDR1 as SGHVS and CDR2 as FNYEAQ. The V end lost 3 bases, the J end lost 0 bases, and 11 bases lay between the germline ends. The CDR3 contains 16 residues.